This paragraph reports one TCR beta chain. Its antigen is currently unknown. Only in-frame clones appear in the TCRdb table, and some are missing; sequencing was by immunoSEQ multiplex PCR. Of almost 4,500 clones listed, around 60% are singletons. The CDR3 extends over 14 amino acids. V lost 0 bases, J lost 8 bases, and 12 bases lay in between. Germline V gene data show CDR1 as MGHRA and CDR2 as YSYEKL. These data belong to a study of CD8 T cell repertoires and HIV-1 epitope variants. The chain recombines TRBV4-1 with TRBJ2-3; D is ambiguous. What was sequenced was cultured CD8+ T cells derived from PBMCs. This TCR came from a male donor with HIV. Here the CDR3 reads CASSQDESASTQYF. CDR3 nucleotides: TGCGCCAGCAGCCAAGATGAGAGCGCGTCTACGCAGTATTTT.